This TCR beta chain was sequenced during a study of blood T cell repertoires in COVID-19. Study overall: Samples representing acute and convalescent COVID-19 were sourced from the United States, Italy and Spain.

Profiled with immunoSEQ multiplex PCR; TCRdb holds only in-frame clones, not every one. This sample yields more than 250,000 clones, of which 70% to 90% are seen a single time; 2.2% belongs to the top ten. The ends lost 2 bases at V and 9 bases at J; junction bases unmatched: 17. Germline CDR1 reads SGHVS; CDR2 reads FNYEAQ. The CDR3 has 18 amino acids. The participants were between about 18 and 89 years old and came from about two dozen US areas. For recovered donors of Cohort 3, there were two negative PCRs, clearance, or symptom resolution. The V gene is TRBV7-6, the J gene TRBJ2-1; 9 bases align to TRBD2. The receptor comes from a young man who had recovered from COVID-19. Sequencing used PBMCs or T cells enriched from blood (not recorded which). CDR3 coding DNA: TGTGCCAGCAGCTTAATGGCGAAGAGCGGGGGGCCGGGTGGTGAGCAGTTCTTC. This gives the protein CASSLMAKSGGPGGEQFF.